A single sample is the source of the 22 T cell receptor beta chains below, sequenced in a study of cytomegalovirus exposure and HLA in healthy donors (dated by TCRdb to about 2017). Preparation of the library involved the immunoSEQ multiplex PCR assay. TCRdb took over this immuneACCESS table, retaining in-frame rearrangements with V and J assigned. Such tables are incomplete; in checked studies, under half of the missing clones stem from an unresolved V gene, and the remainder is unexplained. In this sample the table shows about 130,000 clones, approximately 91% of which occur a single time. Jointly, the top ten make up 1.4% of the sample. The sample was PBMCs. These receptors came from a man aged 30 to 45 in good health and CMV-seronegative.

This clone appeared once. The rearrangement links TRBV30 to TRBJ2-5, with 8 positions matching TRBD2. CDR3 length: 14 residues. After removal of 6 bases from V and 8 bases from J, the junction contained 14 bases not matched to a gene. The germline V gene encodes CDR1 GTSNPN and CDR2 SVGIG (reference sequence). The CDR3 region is CACCGEREPETQYF. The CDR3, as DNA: TGTGCCTGCTGCGGAGAGCGGGAGCCTGAAACCCAGTACTTC.

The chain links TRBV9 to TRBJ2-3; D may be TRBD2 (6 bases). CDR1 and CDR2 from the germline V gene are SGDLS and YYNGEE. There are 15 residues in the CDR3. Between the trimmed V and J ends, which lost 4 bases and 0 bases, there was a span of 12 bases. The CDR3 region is CASSTGTFSTDTQYF. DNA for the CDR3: TGTGCCAGCAGCACCGGGACTTTTAGCACAGATACGCAGTATTTT.

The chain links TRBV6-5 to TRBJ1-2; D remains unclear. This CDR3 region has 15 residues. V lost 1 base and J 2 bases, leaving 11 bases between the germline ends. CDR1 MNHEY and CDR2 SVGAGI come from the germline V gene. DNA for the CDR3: TGTGCCAGCAGTTACTACGTCGGAGGGAACTATGGCTACACCTTC. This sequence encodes CASSYYVGGNYGYTF.

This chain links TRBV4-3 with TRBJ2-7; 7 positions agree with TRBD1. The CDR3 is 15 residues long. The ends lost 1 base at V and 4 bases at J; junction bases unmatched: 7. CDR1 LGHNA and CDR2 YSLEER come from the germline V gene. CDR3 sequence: CASSQGQGLIYEQYF. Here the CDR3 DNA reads TGCGCCAGCAGCCAAGGACAGGGTTTGATATACGAGCAGTACTTC.

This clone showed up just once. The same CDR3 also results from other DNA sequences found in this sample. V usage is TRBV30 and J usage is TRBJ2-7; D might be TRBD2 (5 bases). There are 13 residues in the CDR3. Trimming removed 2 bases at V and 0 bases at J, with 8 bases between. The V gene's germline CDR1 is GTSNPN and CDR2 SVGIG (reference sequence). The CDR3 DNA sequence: TGTGCCTGGAGTAGCGGCAGCTCCTACGAGCAGTACTTC. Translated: CAWSSGSSYEQYF.

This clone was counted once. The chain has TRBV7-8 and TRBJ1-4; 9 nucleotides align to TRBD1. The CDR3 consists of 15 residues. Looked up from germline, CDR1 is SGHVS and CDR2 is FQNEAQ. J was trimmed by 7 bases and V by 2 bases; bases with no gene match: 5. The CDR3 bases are TGTGCCAGCAGCTTACCGGGACAGGGTTTTGAAAAACTGTTTTTT. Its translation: CASSLPGQGFEKLFF.

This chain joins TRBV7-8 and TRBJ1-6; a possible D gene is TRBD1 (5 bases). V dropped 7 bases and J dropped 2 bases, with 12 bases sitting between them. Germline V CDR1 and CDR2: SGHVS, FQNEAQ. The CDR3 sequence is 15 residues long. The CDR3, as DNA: TGTGCCAGCAAGGGGCGGTCGCCCTATAATTCACCCCTCCACTTT. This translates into CASKGRSPYNSPLHF.

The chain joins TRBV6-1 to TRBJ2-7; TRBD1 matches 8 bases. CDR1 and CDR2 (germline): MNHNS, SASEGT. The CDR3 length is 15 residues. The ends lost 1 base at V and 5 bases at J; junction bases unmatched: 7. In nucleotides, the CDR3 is TGTGCCAGCAGTGAAGGGACAGGGTATTCCCACGAGCAGTACTTC. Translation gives CASSEGTGYSHEQYF.

CDR3 in amino acids: CASSSAGQAPYNEQFF. CDR3 sequence (DNA): TGTGCCAGCAGTTCTGCGGGCCAAGCCCCCTACAATGAGCAGTTCTTC. The V call is TRBV27, the J call TRBJ2-1; D is possibly TRBD2 (5 bases). This CDR3 spans 16 amino acids. Germline-derived CDR1 and CDR2 are MNHEY and SMNVEV (reference sequence). The V end was cut by 4 bases, the J end by 2 bases, with 15 bases between.

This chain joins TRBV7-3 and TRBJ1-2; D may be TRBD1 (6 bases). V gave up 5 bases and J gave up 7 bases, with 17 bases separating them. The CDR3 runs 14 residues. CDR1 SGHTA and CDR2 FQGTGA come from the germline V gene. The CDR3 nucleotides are TGTGCCAGCAGCCAGAATCCAGGGGTTGGTGGCTACACCTTC. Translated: CASSQNPGVGGYTF.

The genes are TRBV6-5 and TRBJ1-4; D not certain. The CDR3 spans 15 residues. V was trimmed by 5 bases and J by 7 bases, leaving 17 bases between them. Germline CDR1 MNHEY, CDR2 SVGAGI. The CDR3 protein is CASSQGSVSGEKLFF. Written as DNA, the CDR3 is TGTGCCAGCAGTCAAGGCTCTGTATCGGGTGAAAAACTGTTTTTT.

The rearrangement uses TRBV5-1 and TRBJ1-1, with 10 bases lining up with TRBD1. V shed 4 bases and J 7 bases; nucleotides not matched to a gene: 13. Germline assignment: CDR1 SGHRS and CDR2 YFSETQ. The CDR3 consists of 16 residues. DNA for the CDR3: TGCGCCAGCAGCCCTTTGGACAGGGGGGTTGATGGTGAAGCTTTCTTT. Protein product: CASSPLDRGVDGEAFF.

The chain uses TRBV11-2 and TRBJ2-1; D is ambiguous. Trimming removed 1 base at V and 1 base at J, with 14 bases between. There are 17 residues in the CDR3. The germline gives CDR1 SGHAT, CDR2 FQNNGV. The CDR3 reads CASSLGGRTESYNEQFF. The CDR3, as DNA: TGTGCCAGCAGCTTAGGCGGTAGAACGGAGTCCTACAATGAGCAGTTCTTC.

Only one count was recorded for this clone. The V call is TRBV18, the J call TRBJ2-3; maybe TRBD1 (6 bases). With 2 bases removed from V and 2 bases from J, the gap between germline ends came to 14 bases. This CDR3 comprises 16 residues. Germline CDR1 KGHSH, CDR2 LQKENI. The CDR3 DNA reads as TGTGCCAGCTCACCAACAGGGAACGGGAACACAGATACGCAGTATTTT. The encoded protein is CASSPTGNGNTDTQYF.

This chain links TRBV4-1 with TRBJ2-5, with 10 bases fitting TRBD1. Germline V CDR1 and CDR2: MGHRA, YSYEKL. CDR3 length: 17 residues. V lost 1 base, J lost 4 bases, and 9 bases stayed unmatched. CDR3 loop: CASSQVSRDRGTETQYF. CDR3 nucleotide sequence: TGCGCCAGCAGCCAAGTTAGTCGGGACAGGGGAACAGAGACCCAGTACTTC.

The DNA for the CDR3 is TGCGCCAGCAGGTCCCGGGGGACCGGGGAGCTGTTTTTT. Translated, it gives CASRSRGTGELFF. J is TRBJ2-2 and V is TRBV10-1, with D perhaps matching TRBD2 (6 bases). Germline CDR1 is WNHNN and CDR2 is SYGVQD (reference sequence). V was trimmed by 6 bases and J by 5 bases, leaving 10 bases between them. The CDR3 spans 13 residues.

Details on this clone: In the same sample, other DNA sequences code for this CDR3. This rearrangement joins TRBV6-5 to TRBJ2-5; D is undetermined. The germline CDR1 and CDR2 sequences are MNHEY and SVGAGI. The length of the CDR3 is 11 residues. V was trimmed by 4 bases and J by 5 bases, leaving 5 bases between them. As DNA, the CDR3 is TGTGCCAGCAGTTTAGAGGAGACCCAGTACTTC. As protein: CASSLEETQYF.

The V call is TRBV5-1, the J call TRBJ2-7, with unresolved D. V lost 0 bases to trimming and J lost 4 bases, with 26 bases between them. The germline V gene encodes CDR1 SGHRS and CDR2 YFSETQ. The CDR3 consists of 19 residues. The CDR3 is CASSLDSVLPETPKYEQYF. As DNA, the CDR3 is TGCGCCAGCAGCTTGGACTCTGTTCTTCCCGAGACACCGAAATACGAGCAGTACTTC.

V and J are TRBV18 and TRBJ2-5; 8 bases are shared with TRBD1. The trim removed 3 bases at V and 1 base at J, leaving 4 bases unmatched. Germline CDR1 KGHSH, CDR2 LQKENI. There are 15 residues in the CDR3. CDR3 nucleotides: TGTGCCAGCTCACCTGGACAGGGCAGCCAAGAGACCCAGTACTTC. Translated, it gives CASSPGQGSQETQYF.

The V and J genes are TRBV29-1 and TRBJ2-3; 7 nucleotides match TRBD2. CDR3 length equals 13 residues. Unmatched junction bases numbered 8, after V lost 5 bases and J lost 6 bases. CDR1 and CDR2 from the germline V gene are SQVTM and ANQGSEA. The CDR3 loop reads CSVRASGEDTQYF. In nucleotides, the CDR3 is TGCAGCGTTAGGGCTAGCGGAGAGGATACGCAGTATTTT.

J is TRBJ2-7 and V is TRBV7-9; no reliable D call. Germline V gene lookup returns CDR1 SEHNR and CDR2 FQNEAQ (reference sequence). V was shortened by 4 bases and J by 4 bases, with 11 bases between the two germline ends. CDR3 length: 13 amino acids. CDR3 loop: CASSSPSGYEQYF. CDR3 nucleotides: TGTGCCAGCAGCTCCCCTTCAGGTTACGAGCAGTACTTC. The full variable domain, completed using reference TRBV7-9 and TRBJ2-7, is DTGVSQNPRHKITKRGQNVTFRCDPISEHNRLYWYRQTLGQGPEFLTYFQNEAQLEKSRLLSDRFSAERPKGSFSTLEIQRTEQGDSAMYLCASSSPSGYEQYFGPGTRLTVT.

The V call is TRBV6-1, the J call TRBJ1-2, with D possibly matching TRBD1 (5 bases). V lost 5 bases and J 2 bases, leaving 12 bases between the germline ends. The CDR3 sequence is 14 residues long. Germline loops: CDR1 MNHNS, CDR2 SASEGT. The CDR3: CASSPRQGNYGYTF. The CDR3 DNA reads TGTGCCAGCAGTCCTCGGCAGGGCAACTATGGCTACACCTTC.